This TCR beta chain was found in a study of metastatic and nonmetastatic thyroid tumors. At least ten counts were recorded for this clone. This CDR3 comprises 17 residues. The germline V gene has CDR1 SGHNT and CDR2 YENEEA. Deletions cut 2 bases from V and 4 bases from J, with 20 bases between. No treatment of any kind had been given to any patient before thyroid surgery. TCRdb reprocessed the PCR reads using MiXCR. The sample yields approximately 21,000 clones, approximately 30% seen once. The material sequenced was blood. The rearrangement links TRBV11-3 to TRBJ1-2, with unresolved D. This TCR was recovered from a female donor with papillary thyroid cancer or a benign thyroid nodule (not recorded which). Some clones in this sample may be carry-over from other donors' samples. CDR3 bases: TGTGCCAGCAGCTTAAACATTCCGCAAGTTGGGGTCTATGGCTACACCTTC. Its translation is CASSLNIPQVGVYGYTF.